The 22 T cell receptor beta chains below all came from one sample that was sequenced in a study of cytomegalovirus exposure and HLA in healthy donors listed by TCRdb under 2017. Library prep was done by the immunoSEQ multiplex PCR assay. In TCRdb, the immuneACCESS table is reduced to in-frame sequences with V and J assigned. These tables do not hold every clone; where another copy was compared, an unresolved V gene accounts for under half, and the others remain unexplained. This sample comprises 200,000 or so clones, roughly 84% of them detected only once. Of the sample, 13% falls within the top ten clones. Specimen: PBMCs. The receptors stem from a woman under 40 in good health and CMV-seropositive.

This chain connects TRBV30 to TRBJ1-1; 7 bases match TRBD1. The CDR3 sequence is 13 residues long. Germline V gene sequence: CDR1 GTSNPN, CDR2 SVGIG (reference sequence). V trimming: 5 bases; J trimming: 11 bases; junction bases outside the gene matches: 14. The CDR3 here is CAWSPHAQGRAFF. The CDR3 region has the DNA TGTGCCTGGTCTCCCCACGCACAGGGGAGGGCTTTCTTT.

The chain combines TRBV6-5 with TRBJ2-7; 8 nucleotides line up with TRBD2. The V gene's germline CDR1 is MNHEY and CDR2 SVGAGI. J lost 2 bases, V lost 4 bases, and 10 bases had no gene match. The CDR3 contains 16 residues. This CDR3 reads CASSSGTSPGAYEQYF. Here the CDR3 DNA reads TGTGCCAGCAGTTCCGGGACTAGTCCAGGAGCCTACGAGCAGTACTTC.

The V call is TRBV2, the J call TRBJ1-2; 9 bases align to TRBD1. This CDR3 spans 13 amino acids. Per germline, CDR1 SNHLY and CDR2 FYNNEI. J was trimmed by 8 bases and V by 6 bases; bases with no gene match: 7. CDR3 sequence reads: CASSGTGGGGYTF. The CDR3, as DNA: TGTGCCAGCAGCGGAACAGGGGGCGGAGGCTACACCTTC.

This chain joins TRBV2 and TRBJ2-2, with D unresolved. The V end lost 5 bases, the J end lost 7 bases, and 17 bases lay between the germline ends. Germline V CDR1 and CDR2: SNHLY, FYNNEI. This CDR3 has 15 residues. CDR3 coding DNA: TGTGCCAGCAGTTCCCTAGGAAGAACAAGCGGGGAGCTGTTTTTT. This encodes CASSSLGRTSGELFF.

In nucleotides, the CDR3 is TGTGCCAGCAGCTTAGTGACCAGGGGAACCTACGAGCAGTACTTC. The encoded protein is CASSLVTRGTYEQYF. The chain recombines TRBV7-8 with TRBJ2-7; tentatively, D is TRBD1 (6 bases). Germline V lookup: CDR1 SGHVS, CDR2 FQNEAQ. CDR3 length: 15 residues. The ends were cut back, 1 base at V and 2 bases at J, with 12 bases in the middle.

Only one count was recorded for this clone. The V and J genes are TRBV29-1 and TRBJ2-5; no reliable D call. The CDR3 contains 13 residues. The germline V gene encodes CDR1 SQVTM and CDR2 ANQGSEA. V lost 3 bases to trimming and J lost 5 bases, with 13 bases between them. The CDR3 loop is CSVDAVTGETQYF. In DNA form, the CDR3 reads TGCAGCGTTGACGCAGTAACCGGGGAGACCCAGTACTTC.

This clone was counted between two and nine times. The chain has TRBV4-1 and TRBJ2-5; 7 bases map to TRBD1. Trimming removed 0 bases from V and 5 bases from J; junction bases left unmatched: 9. Germline V lookup: CDR1 MGHRA, CDR2 YSYEKL. The CDR3 has 16 amino acids. The CDR3 loop is CASSQEEVRGRETQYF. The CDR3 DNA reads TGCGCCAGCAGCCAAGAGGAAGTGAGGGGGCGTGAGACCCAGTACTTC.

The J gene is TRBJ2-2, the V gene TRBV25-1; 9 bases fit TRBD1. V lost 4 bases and J lost 4; bases outside the gene matches: 4. The germline V gene encodes CDR1 MGHDK and CDR2 SYGVNS. This CDR3 contains 15 residues. The CDR3 bases are TGTGCCAGCAGTGGGACAGGGGTATTCACCGGGGAGCTGTTTTTT. This encodes CASSGTGVFTGELFF.

The chain is built from TRBV25-1 and TRBJ2-7, with 13 bases that match TRBD2. V dropped 5 bases and J dropped 2; count of bases not matched to a gene: 9. The CDR3 spans 17 residues. Per germline, CDR1 MGHDK and CDR2 SYGVNS. The CDR3 region has the DNA TGTGCCAGCAGTTCGACTAGCGGGAGGACCTACACCTACGAGCAGTACTTC. Translated: CASSSTSGRTYTYEQYF.

The V and J genes are TRBV2 and TRBJ2-7, with TRBD1 as a possible D gene (6 bases). Germline V gene data show CDR1 as SNHLY and CDR2 as FYNNEI. Trimming stripped 2 bases from V and 0 bases from J, with 11 bases between. The CDR3 is 15 amino acids. CDR3 sequence (DNA): TGTGCCAGCAGTGAATTTGGGGGCCCCTCCTACGAGCAGTACTTC. This sequence encodes CASSEFGGPSYEQYF.

The chain employs TRBV27 and TRBJ2-1; D remains ambiguous. V lost 8 bases, J lost 0 bases, and 8 bases lay in between. Looked up from germline, CDR1 is MNHEY and CDR2 is SMNVEV (reference sequence). This CDR3 contains 13 residues. Here the CDR3 reads CASARYSYNEQFF. The CDR3 DNA sequence: TGTGCCAGCGCGCGATACTCCTACAATGAGCAGTTCTTC.

V is TRBV7-8 and J is TRBJ2-7; D uncertain. The V end lost 4 bases, the J end lost 2 bases, and 3 bases lay between the germline ends. CDR1 is SGHVS and CDR2 is FQNEAQ in the germline V gene. The CDR3 is 11 amino acids. CDR3 coding DNA: TGTGCCAGCAGCTCAACCTACGAGCAGTACTTC. Its protein product is CASSSTYEQYF.

V usage is TRBV2 and J usage is TRBJ1-5; D is perhaps TRBD1 (5 bases). V was cut by 1 base and J by 1 base, with 14 bases left in between. Per the germline V gene, CDR1 is SNHLY and CDR2 is FYNNEI. This CDR3 has 17 amino acids. The CDR3 sequence is CASSEGPGLGSNQPQHF. The CDR3 nucleotides are TGTGCCAGCAGTGAAGGTCCAGGGTTGGGGAGCAATCAGCCCCAGCATTTT.

This chain links TRBV27 with TRBJ2-2; 7 positions agree with TRBD1. This CDR3 contains 14 residues. Germline V lookup: CDR1 MNHEY, CDR2 SMNVEV (reference sequence). Germline trimming cut 4 bases from V and 7 bases from J; bases unmatched to any gene: 6. CDR3 DNA sequence: TGTGCCAGCAGTTCTAATAGGGGGCGCGGGGAGCTGTTTTTT. Translation: CASSSNRGRGELFF.

The chain employs TRBV7-3 and TRBJ1-1; D might be TRBD1 (5 bases). The length of the CDR3 is 13 residues. CDR1 and CDR2 from the germline V gene are SGHTA and FQGTGA. Trimming removed 4 bases at V and 6 bases at J, with 12 bases between. CDR3 nucleotides: TGTGCCAGCAGCTCCCGGGGGGGAGCTGAAGCTTTCTTT. This encodes CASSSRGGAEAFF.

The V and J genes are TRBV4-1 and TRBJ1-1; perhaps TRBD1 as D (5 bases). V gave up 0 bases and J gave up 4 bases, with 9 bases separating them. The CDR3 loop spans 14 amino acids. CDR1 and CDR2 from the germline V gene are MGHRA and YSYEKL. The CDR3 nucleotides are TGCGCCAGCAGCCAAGATCGGCAGGGCACTGAAGCTTTCTTT. It is translated as CASSQDRQGTEAFF.

This chain uses TRBV6-1 with TRBJ1-5; D remains ambiguous. Germline V CDR1 and CDR2: MNHNS, SASEGT. V lost 1 base and J 1 base, leaving 14 bases between the germline ends. CDR3 length equals 17 residues. The CDR3 loop reads CASSEGWAAWSNQPQHF. The DNA for the CDR3 is TGTGCCAGCAGTGAAGGGTGGGCTGCTTGGAGCAATCAGCCCCAGCATTTT.

This chain uses TRBV4-2 with TRBJ2-1, with TRBD2 as a possible D gene (6 bases). The CDR3 contains 13 residues. Germline V gene data show CDR1 as LGHNA and CDR2 as YNFKEQ. V lost 4 bases, J lost 8 bases, and 12 bases lay in between. This chain's CDR3 is CASSPGVLDEQFF. In DNA form, the CDR3 reads TGTGCCAGCAGCCCGGGGGTTTTGGATGAGCAGTTCTTC.

The chain uses TRBV7-9 and TRBJ2-7; 8 positions agree with TRBD1. The V gene's germline CDR1 is SEHNR and CDR2 FQNEAQ (reference sequence). Trimming took 5 bases from V and 4 from J; bases not matched to a gene: 7. The length of the CDR3 is 14 residues. CDR3: CASSPGGEVYEQYF. The CDR3 DNA reads as TGTGCCAGCAGCCCAGGGGGCGAGGTGTACGAGCAGTACTTC.

The V gene is TRBV6-5, the J gene TRBJ2-7, with 8 bases aligning to TRBD2. V shed 4 bases, J shed 1 base, and the junction held 9 bases outside the gene matches. This CDR3 is built from 16 residues. In germline, CDR1 is MNHEY, CDR2 SVGAGI. CDR3 nucleotide sequence: TGTGCCAGCAGTTCCTTAAGCGGGAGTGGGTCCTACGAGCAGTACTTC. Its protein is CASSSLSGSGSYEQYF.

This rearrangement joins TRBV6-6 to TRBJ2-3; a weak D match, TRBD2 (5 bases). Looked up from germline, CDR1 is MNHNY and CDR2 is SVGAGI (reference sequence). V was cut by 6 bases and J by 8 bases, with 12 bases left in between. CDR3 size: 12 residues. DNA of the CDR3: TGTGCCAGCAGCTCGGAGGCCCGTACGCAGTATTTT. The encoded protein is CASSSEARTQYF.

This rearrangement joins TRBV30 to TRBJ2-5; 7 bases align to TRBD1. CDR3 length: 14 residues. Germline assignment: CDR1 GTSNPN and CDR2 SVGIG (reference sequence). The junction had 8 bases not matched to a gene; V was cut back by 4 bases and J by 3 bases. CDR3 nucleotide sequence: TGTGCCTGGACCTCTGGGCAGGGGGAAGAGACCCAGTACTTC. Translated, it gives CAWTSGQGEETQYF.